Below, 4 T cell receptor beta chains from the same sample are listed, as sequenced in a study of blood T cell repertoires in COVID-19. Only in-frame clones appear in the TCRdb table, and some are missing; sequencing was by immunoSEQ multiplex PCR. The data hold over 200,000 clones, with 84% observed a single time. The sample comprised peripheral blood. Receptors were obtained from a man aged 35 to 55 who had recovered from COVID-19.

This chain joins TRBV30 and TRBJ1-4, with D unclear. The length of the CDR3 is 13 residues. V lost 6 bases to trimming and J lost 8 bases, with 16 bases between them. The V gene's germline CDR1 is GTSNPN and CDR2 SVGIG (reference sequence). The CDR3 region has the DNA TGTGCCTGTAGATCCCAGGCTGGCGAAAAACTGTTTTTT. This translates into CACRSQAGEKLFF.

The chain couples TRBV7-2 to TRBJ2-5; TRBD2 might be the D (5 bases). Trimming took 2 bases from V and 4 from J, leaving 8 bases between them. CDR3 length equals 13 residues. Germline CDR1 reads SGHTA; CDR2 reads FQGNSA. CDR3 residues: CASSLTRRETQYF. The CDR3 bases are TGTGCCAGCAGCTTAACTAGACGAGAGACCCAGTACTTC.

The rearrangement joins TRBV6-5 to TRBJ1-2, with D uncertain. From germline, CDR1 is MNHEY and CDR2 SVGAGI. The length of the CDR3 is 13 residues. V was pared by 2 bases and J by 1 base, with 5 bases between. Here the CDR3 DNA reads TGTGCCAGCAGTTACGGAGTTAACTATGGCTACACCTTC. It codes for CASSYGVNYGYTF.

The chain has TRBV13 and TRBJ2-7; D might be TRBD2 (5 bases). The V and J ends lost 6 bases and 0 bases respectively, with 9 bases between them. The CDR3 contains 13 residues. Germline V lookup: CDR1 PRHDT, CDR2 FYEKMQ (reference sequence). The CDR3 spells CASRRGSSYEQYF. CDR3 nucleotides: TGTGCCAGCAGGCGAGGGAGCTCCTACGAGCAGTACTTC.